This TCR beta chain comes out of a study of spatial heterogeneity in lung cancer. About the study: Samples were donated by 72 untreated early-stage non-small cell lung cancer patients. The follow-up PBMC samples were sequenced whenever they were available. The median time to follow-up was approximately 2 years after resection.

Time point indicated: blood at routine non-recurrence follow-up after resection. Without sorting, whole RNA was sequenced from tumor, nontumor lung or frozen PBMC. TCRdb called the 5' RACE reads again in MiXCR, with one record for every CDR3 protein. This sample carries 60,000 to 85,000 distinct CDR3 sequences, 8% to 10% of them seen once, and the ten largest clones take under 2.5%. The V gene's germline CDR1 is SQVTM and CDR2 ANQGSEA. The CDR3 sequence is 13 residues long. Trimming cost V 3 bases and J 5 bases, with 14 bases left between them. This clonotype was observed many times. This clonotype was obtained from a female donor with early-stage non-small cell lung cancer. Material: PBMCs, obtained at follow-up. V is TRBV29-1 and J is TRBJ2-7; tentatively, D is TRBD1 or TRBD2 (5 bases each). The CDR3 sequence: CSVDLEGSNEQYF. In DNA form, the CDR3 reads TGCAGCGTTGACCTAGAGGGGTCCAACGAGCAGTACTTC.